This paragraph reports one T cell receptor beta chain. This sample stems from a study of OX40 agonist ivuxolimab in advanced cancers. V was cut by 3 bases and J by 1 base, with 6 bases left in between. The germline gives CDR1 GTSNPN, CDR2 SVGIG (reference sequence). CDR3 length equals 12 residues. The table came from immunoSEQ multiplex PCR; TCRdb's copy has only in-frame clones and leaves some out. The sample shows about 69,000 clones, approximately 80% of them seen only once. The source was CD4+ or CD8+ T cells sorted from blood, collected in a trial of the OX40 agonist ivuxolimab. The chain uses TRBV30 and TRBJ1-1; the D is unclear. This TCR came from an adult with an advanced solid tumor such as melanoma, head and neck, liver or kidney cancer. This chain's CDR3 is CAWSPGNTEAFF. CDR3 DNA: TGTGCCTGGAGCCCCGGGAACACTGAAGCTTTCTTT.